The 18 T cell receptor beta chains below all came from one sample that was sequenced in a study of persistence of HIV-infected CD4 T cells. The immunoSEQ assay was version 4, run in survey mode. Sequenced by immunoSEQ multiplex PCR; TCRdb stores in-frame clones only, minus some. The sample consists of over 10,000 clones, 66% of them appearing once. Their antigens are not known. Overlapping HIV-1 Gag 15-mer peptides at about 1 ug per peptide per mL were used. Sorting selected CD4+ T cells upregulating both CD40 ligand and CD69. Material: CD4+ T cells sorted from PBMCs after approximately 19-hour stimulation, obtained from a patient who received antiretroviral therapy. Receptor source: an adult man with HIV who was CMV-seropositive.

The chain has TRBV4-1 and TRBJ2-2, with D possibly called TRBD1 or TRBD2 (5 bases each). The ends were cut back, 0 bases at V and 6 bases at J, with 11 bases in the middle. The CDR3 contains 15 residues. Germline CDR1 and CDR2: MGHRA and YSYEKL. CDR3 in DNA: TGCGCCAGCAGCCAAGAAGCTAGAGGGGCCGGGGAGCTGTTTTTT. It encodes CASSQEARGAGELFF.

In this sample, this clone turned up once. V is TRBV19 and J is TRBJ1-5; TRBD1 is a possible D gene (6 bases). Trimming took 6 bases from V and 1 from J, leaving 10 bases between them. CDR3 length: 14 residues. Per germline, CDR1 LNHDA and CDR2 SQIVND (reference sequence). The CDR3 loop is CASRADRSNQPQHF. CDR3 nucleotide sequence: TGTGCCAGTAGGGCTGACAGGAGCAATCAGCCCCAGCATTTT. Using reference TRBV19 and TRBJ1-5 for the parts outside the CDR3, the full variable domain is DGGITQSPKYLFRKEGQNVTLSCEQNLNHDAMYWYRQDPGQGLRLIYYSQIVNDFQKGDIAEGYSVSREKKESFPLTVTSAQKNPTAFYLCASRADRSNQPQHFGDGTRLSIL.

The J gene is TRBJ1-2, the V gene TRBV30; 9 bases map to TRBD1. From germline, CDR1 is GTSNPN and CDR2 SVGIG (reference sequence). This CDR3 region has 14 residues. The V and J ends lost 4 bases and 2 bases, in that order; junction bases with no gene match: 5. CDR3 protein: CAWTAGTGNYGYTF. CDR3 coding DNA: TGTGCCTGGACGGCCGGGACAGGGAACTATGGCTACACCTTC.

The chain is built from TRBV6-2 or TRBV6-3 and TRBJ1-1, with D perhaps TRBD1 (5 bases). Germline CDR1 and CDR2: MNHEY and SVGEGT. The CDR3 loop spans 15 amino acids. Trimming removed 6 bases from V and 10 bases from J, with 24 bases in between. CDR3 sequence reads: CASSPIGYRPSTAFF. The CDR3 nucleotides are TGTGCCAGCAGCCCAATCGGCTACAGGCCCTCCACAGCTTTCTTT.

J is TRBJ1-2 and V is TRBV30, with a possible D match to TRBD1 (6 bases). V was clipped by 2 bases and J by 1 base, with 17 bases between them. Germline V gene lookup returns CDR1 GTSNPN and CDR2 SVGIG (reference sequence). The CDR3 contains 16 residues. The CDR3 protein is CAWSSPKGRGNYGYTF. The CDR3, as DNA: TGTGCCTGGAGTTCCCCCAAGGGCAGGGGTAACTATGGCTACACCTTC.

The gene calls are TRBV7-2 and TRBJ1-3; maybe TRBD1 (6 bases). CDR1 and CDR2 (germline): SGHTA, FQGNSA. The V and J ends lost 2 bases and 1 base respectively, with 12 bases between them. The CDR3 length is 16 residues. CDR3 DNA sequence: TGTGCCAGCAGCTTAATGCGGCAGGGGTCTGGAAACACCATATATTTT. It codes for CASSLMRQGSGNTIYF.

The chain is built from TRBV7-8 and TRBJ1-2, with TRBD1 as a possible D gene (5 bases). The germline V gene encodes CDR1 SGHVS and CDR2 FQNEAQ. This CDR3 has 15 residues. With 1 base removed from V and 2 bases from J, the gap between germline ends came to 11 bases. The CDR3 sequence is CASSLEGALNYGYTF. CDR3 sequence (DNA): TGTGCCAGCAGCTTAGAAGGGGCCCTGAACTATGGCTACACCTTC.

This clone was counted a single time. This chain links TRBV20-1 with TRBJ2-5, with 9 nucleotides matching TRBD2. J lost 2 bases, V lost 3 bases, and 7 bases had no gene match. The CDR3 is made up of 15 amino acids. CDR1 and CDR2 from the germline V gene are DFQATT and SNEGSKA (reference sequence). The CDR3 here is CSASTASGTQETQYF. CDR3 in DNA: TGCAGTGCTAGTACGGCTAGCGGGACTCAAGAGACCCAGTACTTC.

The rearrangement uses TRBV4-1 and TRBJ2-1; 11 nucleotides align to TRBD1. Germline CDR1 reads MGHRA; CDR2 reads YSYEKL. Germline trimming cut 4 bases from V and 4 bases from J; bases unmatched to any gene: 9. The CDR3 is made up of 17 amino acids. The DNA for the CDR3 is TGCGCCAGCAGCCCAAAATTCGGGACAGGGGGGTACAATGAGCAGTTCTTC. It encodes CASSPKFGTGGYNEQFF.

This clone occurred once. The V call is TRBV18, the J call TRBJ2-3; D is possibly TRBD1 (6 bases). V was trimmed by 6 bases and J by 2 bases, leaving 18 bases between them. The germline V gene has CDR1 KGHSH and CDR2 LQKENI. CDR3 length: 16 residues. CDR3: CASSPSWAGATDTQYF. In DNA form, the CDR3 reads TGTGCCAGCTCCCCTTCATGGGCAGGGGCCACAGATACGCAGTATTTT.

In its sample, this clone was seen a few times. V is TRBV7-2 and J is TRBJ1-2, with TRBD1 matching over 7 bases. The length of the CDR3 is 14 residues. After removal of 5 bases from V and 4 bases from J, the junction contained 7 bases not matched to a gene. CDR1 is SGHTA, CDR2 FQGNSA, per germline. CDR3 amino acids: CASSATTGLYGYTF. CDR3 DNA: TGTGCCAGCAGCGCCACGACAGGGCTCTATGGCTACACCTTC.

As regards this clone: One end of the junction does not line up with germline, which may come from a read error. The chain has TRBV3-1 (or the pseudogene TRBV3-2) and TRBJ2-7; D is undetermined. CDR1 is LGHDT and CDR2 is YNNKEL in the germline V gene (reference sequence). The CDR3 spans 12 residues. The CDR3 sequence is CASSQEYYGQYF. CDR3 nucleotides: TGTGCCAGCAGCCAAGAGTACTACGGGCAGTACTTC.

V and J are TRBV9 and TRBJ1-5; D not resolved. The CDR3 contains 14 residues. Trimming stripped 0 bases from V and 9 bases from J, with 13 bases between. The germline CDR1 and CDR2 sequences are SGDLS and YYNGEE. The chain's CDR3 is CASSVDDGRWPQHF. DNA of the CDR3: TGTGCCAGCAGCGTAGACGACGGTCGATGGCCCCAGCATTTT.

DNA for the CDR3: TGTGCCTGGAGTAGGTATGGGGGAAGGCCAGCAACTAATGAAAAACTGTTTTTT. Translating it yields CAWSRYGGRPATNEKLFF. The chain combines TRBV30 with TRBJ1-4; tentatively, D is TRBD1 (5 bases). The V end was cut by 2 bases, the J end by 0 bases, with 19 bases between. The CDR3 runs 18 residues. Germline CDR1 reads GTSNPN; CDR2 reads SVGIG (reference sequence).

The J gene is TRBJ1-4, the V gene TRBV19; 12 nucleotides align to TRBD1. CDR1 LNHDA and CDR2 SQIVND come from the germline V gene (reference sequence). The CDR3 has 19 residues. V was pared by 4 bases and J by 3 bases, with 12 bases of the junction left unmatched. CDR3 protein: CASSTPGQGARVPNEKLFF. The CDR3 bases are TGTGCCAGTAGTACCCCGGGACAGGGGGCCCGAGTCCCTAATGAAAAACTGTTTTTT.

The chain uses TRBV9 and TRBJ1-6; 7 bases are shared with TRBD1. The germline V gene encodes CDR1 SGDLS and CDR2 YYNGEE. The CDR3 is made up of 14 amino acids. V shed 3 bases and J 9 bases; nucleotides not matched to a gene: 6. DNA of the CDR3: TGTGCCAGCAGCGCTCAGGGGGACAGTTCACCCCTCCACTTT. Translated, it gives CASSAQGDSSPLHF.

The chain couples TRBV6-5 to TRBJ2-2, with unresolved D. Trimming pared 7 bases from V and 6 bases from J, leaving 9 bases between. The CDR3 contains 12 residues. From germline, CDR1 is MNHEY and CDR2 SVGAGI. The CDR3 loop reads CASTRLAGELFF. The CDR3 nucleotides are TGTGCCAGCACTCGACTTGCCGGGGAGCTGTTTTTT.

The V gene is TRBV5-1, the J gene TRBJ2-1; D perhaps matches TRBD2 (6 bases). V was shortened by 3 bases and J by 5 bases, with 15 bases between the two germline ends. The CDR3 length is 15 residues. Germline CDR1 and CDR2: SGHRS and YFSETQ. Written as DNA, the CDR3 is TGCGCCAGCAGCTCCGGGACTCAGCGGAACAATGAGCAGTTCTTC. It translates to CASSSGTQRNNEQFF.